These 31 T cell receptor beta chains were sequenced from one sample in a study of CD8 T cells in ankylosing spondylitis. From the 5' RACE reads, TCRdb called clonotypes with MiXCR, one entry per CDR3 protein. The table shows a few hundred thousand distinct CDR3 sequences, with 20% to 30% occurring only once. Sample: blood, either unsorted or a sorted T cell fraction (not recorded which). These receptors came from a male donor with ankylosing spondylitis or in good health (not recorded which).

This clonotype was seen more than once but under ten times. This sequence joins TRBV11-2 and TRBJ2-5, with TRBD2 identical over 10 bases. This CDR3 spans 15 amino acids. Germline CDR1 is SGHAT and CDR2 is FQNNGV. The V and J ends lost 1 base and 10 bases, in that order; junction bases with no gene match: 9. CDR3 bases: TGTGCCAGCAGCTTAGCGCGAGCGGGGGGGGCGGACCAGTACTTC. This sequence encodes CASSLARAGGADQYF.

Here the CDR3 reads CSAARDGDTEAFF. The CDR3 nucleotides are TGCAGTGCGGCCAGGGACGGCGACACTGAAGCTTTCTTT. V usage is TRBV20-1 and J usage is TRBJ1-1; weak D call: TRBD1 (5 bases). Germline CDR1 reads DFQATT; CDR2 reads SNEGSKA (reference sequence). V lost 6 bases to trimming and J lost 3 bases, with 14 bases between them. This CDR3 has 13 amino acids.

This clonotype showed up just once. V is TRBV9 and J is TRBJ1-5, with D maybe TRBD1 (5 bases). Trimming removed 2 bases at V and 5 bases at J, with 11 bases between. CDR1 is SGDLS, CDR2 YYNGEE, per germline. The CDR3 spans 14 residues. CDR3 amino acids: CASSVGHDYQPQHF. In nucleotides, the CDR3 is TGTGCCAGCAGCGTTGGACATGACTATCAGCCCCAGCATTTT.

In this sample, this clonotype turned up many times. CDR3 in DNA: TGTGCCAGCAGTTTAGTTGGGGCGGCCCGGGGGAATACGCAGTATTTT. Residues: CASSLVGAARGNTQYF. The chain employs TRBV27 and TRBJ2-3; a weak D match, TRBD2 (6 bases). Trimming took off 2 bases at V and 7 bases at J, with 19 bases between the two ends. The CDR3 has 16 amino acids. Germline loops: CDR1 MNHEY, CDR2 SMNVEV (reference sequence).

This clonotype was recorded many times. As DNA, the CDR3 is TGTGCCAGCAGCGGCCCCGTCTTTGGTTACGAGCAGTACTTC. Translating it yields CASSGPVFGYEQYF. V usage is TRBV3-1 and J usage is TRBJ2-7; D remains ambiguous. The CDR3 has 14 residues. CDR1 is LGHDT and CDR2 is YNNKEL in the germline V gene (reference sequence). Trimming cost V 5 bases and J 4 bases, with 15 bases left between them.

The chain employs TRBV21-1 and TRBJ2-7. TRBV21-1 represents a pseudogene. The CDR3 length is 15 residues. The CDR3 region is CASSINMIWVNEQYF. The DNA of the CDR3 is TGTGCCAGCAGCATCAACATGATTTGGGTGAACGAGCAGTACTTC.

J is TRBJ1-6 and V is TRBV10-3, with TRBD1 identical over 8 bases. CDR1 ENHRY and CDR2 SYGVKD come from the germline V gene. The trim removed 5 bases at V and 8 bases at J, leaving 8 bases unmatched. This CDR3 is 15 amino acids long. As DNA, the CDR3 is TGTGCCATCAGTAAAGGGGGACAGGCCCATTCACCCCTCCACTTT. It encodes CAISKGGQAHSPLHF.

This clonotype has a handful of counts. Written as DNA, the CDR3 is TGCAGTGCTAGAGGTCCAGGGTCTGGGGCCAACGTCCTGACTTTC. Its protein product is CSARGPGSGANVLTF. The chain couples TRBV20-1 to TRBJ2-6; maybe TRBD1 (5 bases). The CDR3 loop spans 15 amino acids. Germline V gene sequence: CDR1 DFQATT, CDR2 SNEGSKA (reference sequence). V lost 1 base and J 1 base, leaving 8 bases between the germline ends.

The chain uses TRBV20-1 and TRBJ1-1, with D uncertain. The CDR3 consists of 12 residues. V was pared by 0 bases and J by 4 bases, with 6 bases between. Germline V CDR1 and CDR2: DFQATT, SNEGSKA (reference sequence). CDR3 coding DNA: TGCAGTGCTAGAGAGCCGGTCACTGAAGCTTTCTTT. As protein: CSAREPVTEAFF.

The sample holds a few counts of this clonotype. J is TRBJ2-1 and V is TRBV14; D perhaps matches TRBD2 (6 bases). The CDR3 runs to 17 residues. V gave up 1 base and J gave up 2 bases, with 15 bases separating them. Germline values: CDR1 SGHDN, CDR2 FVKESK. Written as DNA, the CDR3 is TGTGCCAGCAGCCAAGGTCGGAGGGGCCCTCCCTACAATGAGCAGTTCTTC. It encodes CASSQGRRGPPYNEQFF.

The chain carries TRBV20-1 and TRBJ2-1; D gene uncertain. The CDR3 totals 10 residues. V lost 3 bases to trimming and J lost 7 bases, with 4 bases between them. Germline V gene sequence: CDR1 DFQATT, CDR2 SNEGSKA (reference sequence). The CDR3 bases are TGCAGTGCTAGGCTTAATGAGCAGTTCTTC. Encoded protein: CSARLNEQFF.

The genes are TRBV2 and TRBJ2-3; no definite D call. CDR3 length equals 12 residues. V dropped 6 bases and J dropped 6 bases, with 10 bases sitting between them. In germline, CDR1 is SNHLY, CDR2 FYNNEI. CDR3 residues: CASSASGDTQYF. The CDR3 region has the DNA TGTGCCAGCAGCGCCAGTGGGGATACGCAGTATTTT.

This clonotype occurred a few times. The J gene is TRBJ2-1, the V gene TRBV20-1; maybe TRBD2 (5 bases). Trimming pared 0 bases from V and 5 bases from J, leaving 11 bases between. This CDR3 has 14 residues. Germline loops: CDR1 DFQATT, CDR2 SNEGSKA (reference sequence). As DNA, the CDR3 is TGCAGTGCTAGAGACCTAGGGCGGGACAATGAGCAGTTCTTC. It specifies CSARDLGRDNEQFF.

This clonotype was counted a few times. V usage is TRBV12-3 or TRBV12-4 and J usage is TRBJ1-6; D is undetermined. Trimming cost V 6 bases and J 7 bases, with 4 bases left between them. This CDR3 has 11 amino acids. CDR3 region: CASSPNSPLHF. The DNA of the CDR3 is TGTGCCAGCAGCCCGAATTCACCCCTCCACTTT.

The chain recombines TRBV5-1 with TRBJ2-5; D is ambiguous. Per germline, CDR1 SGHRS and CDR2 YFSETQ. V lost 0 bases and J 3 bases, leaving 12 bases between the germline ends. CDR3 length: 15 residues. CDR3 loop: CASSLGVTSKETQYF. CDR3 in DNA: TGCGCCAGCAGCTTGGGAGTGACAAGCAAAGAGACCCAGTACTTC.

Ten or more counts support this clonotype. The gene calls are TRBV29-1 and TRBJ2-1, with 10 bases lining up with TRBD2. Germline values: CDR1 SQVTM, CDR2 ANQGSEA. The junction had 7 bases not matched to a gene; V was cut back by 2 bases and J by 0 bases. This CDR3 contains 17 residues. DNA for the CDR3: TGCAGCGTTGAAATAGCGGGGGGATTCAGCTCCTACAATGAGCAGTTCTTC. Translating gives CSVEIAGGFSSYNEQFF.

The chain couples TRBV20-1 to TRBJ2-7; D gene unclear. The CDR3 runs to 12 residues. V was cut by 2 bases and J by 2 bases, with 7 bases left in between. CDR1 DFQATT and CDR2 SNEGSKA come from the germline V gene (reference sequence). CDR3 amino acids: CSARQEPYEQYF. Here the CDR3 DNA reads TGCAGTGCTAGACAGGAACCCTACGAGCAGTACTTC.

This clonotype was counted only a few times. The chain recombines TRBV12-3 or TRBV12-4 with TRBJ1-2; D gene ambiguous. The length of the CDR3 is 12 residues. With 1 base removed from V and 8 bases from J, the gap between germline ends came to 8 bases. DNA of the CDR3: TGTGCCAGCAGTTTAGGTTCACGGGGCTACACCTTC. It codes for CASSLGSRGYTF.

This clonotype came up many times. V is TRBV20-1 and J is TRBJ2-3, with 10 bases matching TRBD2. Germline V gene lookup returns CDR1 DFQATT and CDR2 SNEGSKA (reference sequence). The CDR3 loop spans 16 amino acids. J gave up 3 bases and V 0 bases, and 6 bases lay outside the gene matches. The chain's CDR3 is CSARDWASGGTDTQYF. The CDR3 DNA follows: TGCAGTGCTAGAGATTGGGCTAGCGGGGGTACAGATACGCAGTATTTT.

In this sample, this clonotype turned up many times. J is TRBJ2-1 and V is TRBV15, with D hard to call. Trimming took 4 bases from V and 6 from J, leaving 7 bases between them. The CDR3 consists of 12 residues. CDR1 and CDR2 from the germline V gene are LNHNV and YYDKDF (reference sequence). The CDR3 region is CATSTHRNEQFF. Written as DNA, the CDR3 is TGTGCCACCAGCACACACCGCAATGAGCAGTTCTTC. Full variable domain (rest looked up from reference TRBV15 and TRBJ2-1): DAMVIQNPRYQVTQFGKPVTLSCSQTLNHNVMYWYQQKSSQAPKLLFHYYDKDFNNEADTPDNFQSRRPNTSFCFLDIRSPGLGDTAMYLCATSTHRNEQFFGPGTRLTVL.

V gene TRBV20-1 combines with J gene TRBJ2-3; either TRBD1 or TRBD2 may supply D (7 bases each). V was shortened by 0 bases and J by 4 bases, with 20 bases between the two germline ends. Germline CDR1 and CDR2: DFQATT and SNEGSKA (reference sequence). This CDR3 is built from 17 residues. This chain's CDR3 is CSARDLGRGGLADTQYF. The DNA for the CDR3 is TGCAGTGCTAGAGATCTGGGCAGGGGGGGTTTGGCAGATACGCAGTATTTT.

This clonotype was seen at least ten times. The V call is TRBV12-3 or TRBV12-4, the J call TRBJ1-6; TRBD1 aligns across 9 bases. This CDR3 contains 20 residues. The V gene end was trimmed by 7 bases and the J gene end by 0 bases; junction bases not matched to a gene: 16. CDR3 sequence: CASTRRWVADRGSYNSPLHF. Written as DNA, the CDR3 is TGTGCCAGCACCCGAAGATGGGTGGCGGACAGGGGCTCCTATAATTCACCCCTCCACTTT.

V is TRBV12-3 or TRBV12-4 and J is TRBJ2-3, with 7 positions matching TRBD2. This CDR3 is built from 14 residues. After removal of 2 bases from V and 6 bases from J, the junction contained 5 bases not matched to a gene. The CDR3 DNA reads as TGTGCCAGCAGTTTATGGGGGGGGGAGGATACGCAGTATTTT. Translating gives CASSLWGGEDTQYF.

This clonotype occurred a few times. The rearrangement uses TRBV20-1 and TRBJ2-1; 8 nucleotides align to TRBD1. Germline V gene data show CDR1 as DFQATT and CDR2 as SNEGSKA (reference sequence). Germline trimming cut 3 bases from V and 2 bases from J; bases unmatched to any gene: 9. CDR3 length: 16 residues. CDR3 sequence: CSARVPGGGTYNEQFF. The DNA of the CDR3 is TGCAGTGCTAGGGTACCAGGGGGCGGAACCTACAATGAGCAGTTCTTC.

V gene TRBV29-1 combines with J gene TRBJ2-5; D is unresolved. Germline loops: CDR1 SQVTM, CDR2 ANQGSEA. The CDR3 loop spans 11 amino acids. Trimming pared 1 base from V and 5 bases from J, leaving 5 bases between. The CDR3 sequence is CSVEAWETQYF. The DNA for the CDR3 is TGCAGCGTTGAAGCATGGGAGACCCAGTACTTC.

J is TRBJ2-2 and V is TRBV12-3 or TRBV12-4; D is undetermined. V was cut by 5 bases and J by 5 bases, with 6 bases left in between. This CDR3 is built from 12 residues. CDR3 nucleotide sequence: TGTGCCAGCAGTCGGCGAACCGGGGAGCTGTTTTTT. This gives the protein CASSRRTGELFF.

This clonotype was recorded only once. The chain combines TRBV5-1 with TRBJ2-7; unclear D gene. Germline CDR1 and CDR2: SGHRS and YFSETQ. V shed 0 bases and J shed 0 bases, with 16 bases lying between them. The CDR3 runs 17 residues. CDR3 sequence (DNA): TGCGCCAGCAGCTTGGTTTCCAATTGGGCAAGCTCCTACGAGCAGTACTTC. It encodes CASSLVSNWASSYEQYF. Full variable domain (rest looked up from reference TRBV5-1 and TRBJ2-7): KAGVTQTPRYLIKTRGQQVTLSCSPISGHRSVSWYQQTPGQGLQFLFEYFSETQRNKGNFPGRFSGRQFSNSRSEMNVSTLELGDSALYLCASSLVSNWASSYEQYFGPGTRLTVT.

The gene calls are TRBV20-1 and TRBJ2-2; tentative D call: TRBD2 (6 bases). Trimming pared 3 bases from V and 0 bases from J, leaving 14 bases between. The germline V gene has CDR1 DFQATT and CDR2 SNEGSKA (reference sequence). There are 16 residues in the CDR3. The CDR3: CSARPLGGTNTGELFF. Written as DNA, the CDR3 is TGCAGTGCTAGGCCCTTGGGGGGAACGAACACCGGGGAGCTGTTTTTT.

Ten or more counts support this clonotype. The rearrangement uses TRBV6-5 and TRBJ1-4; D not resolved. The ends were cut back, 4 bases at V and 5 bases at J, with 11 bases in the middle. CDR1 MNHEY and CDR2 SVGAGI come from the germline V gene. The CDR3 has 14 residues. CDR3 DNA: TGTGCCAGCAGTTCCCGGGCCCGCAATGAAAAACTGTTTTTT. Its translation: CASSSRARNEKLFF.

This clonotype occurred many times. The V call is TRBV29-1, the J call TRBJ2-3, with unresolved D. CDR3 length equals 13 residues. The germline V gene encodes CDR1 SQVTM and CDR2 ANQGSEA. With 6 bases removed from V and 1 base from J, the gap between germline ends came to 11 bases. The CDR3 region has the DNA TGCAGCGTCGCTTTTGGACGCACAGATACGCAGTATTTT. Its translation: CSVAFGRTDTQYF.

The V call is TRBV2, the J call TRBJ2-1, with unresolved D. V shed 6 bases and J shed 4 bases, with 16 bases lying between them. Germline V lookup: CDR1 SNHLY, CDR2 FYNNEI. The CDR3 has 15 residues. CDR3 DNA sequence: TGTGCCAGCAGCTCCGGACCGAATGCTTACAATGAGCAGTTCTTC. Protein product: CASSSGPNAYNEQFF.